The rows below give T cell receptor beta chains drawn from one sample of a study of blood T cell repertoires in COVID-19. Sequencing used immunoSEQ multiplex PCR; TCRdb keeps in-frame clones, though not all of them. The data show 110,000 to 150,000 clones, with over 75% seen just once and roughly 45% held by the top ten. The sequenced sample was peripheral blood. These receptors originate from a human donor in a cohort sampled during active COVID-19. CDR3s include the opening cysteine and the closing phenylalanine or tryptophan. Fields, in order: V gene, clone size, D gene, J gene, CDR3 DNA, CDR3 protein. The D gene is left open where the match is weak. Expanded clones are given a class, and other clones once, few, many or no size at all.

V: TRBV27; size: NA; D: NA; J: TRBJ1-1; DNA: TGTGCCAGCAGTTCCCGACAGTCGAGGAACACTGAAGCTTTCTTT; CDR3: CASSSRQSRNTEAFF
V: TRBV7-6; size: NA; D: NA; J: TRBJ2-5; DNA: TGTGCCAGCAGCTTAGGGAAAGAGGGGAGGTACAAGGGAGAGACCCAGTACTTC; CDR3: CASSLGKEGRYKGETQYF
V: TRBV7-2; size: NA; D: TRBD2; J: TRBJ2-5; DNA: TGTGCCAGCAGCTCCCACAGCGGGGTTGAGACCCAGTACTTC; CDR3: CASSSHSGVETQYF
V: TRBV10-3; size: NA; D: TRBD1; J: TRBJ1-1; DNA: TGTGCCATCACCCGACAGGGGGCGGGCACTGAAGCTTTCTTT; CDR3: CAITRQGAGTEAFF
V: TRBV9; size: NA; D: NA; J: TRBJ1-3; DNA: TGTGCCAGCAGCGTTAGGGGTTCGTCTGGAAACACCATATATTTT; CDR3: CASSVRGSSGNTIYF
V: TRBV10-3; size: NA; D: TRBD1; J: TRBJ2-2; DNA: TGTGCCATCAGTGAGTCGGGACAGCTCACCGGGGAGCTGTTTTTT; CDR3: CAISESGQLTGELFF
V: TRBV7-2; size: NA; D: NA; J: TRBJ1-5; DNA: TGTGCCAGCAGCTTAGGGTCAGGGGTTGGTCAGCCCCAGCATTTT; CDR3: CASSLGSGVGQPQHF
V: TRBV4-1; size: NA; D: NA; J: TRBJ1-1; DNA: TGCGCCAGCAGCGGTCGTGGTTCGAGGAACACTGAAGCTTTCTTT; CDR3: CASSGRGSRNTEAFF
V: TRBV3-1/TRBV3-2; size: few; D: TRBD1; J: TRBJ1-6; DNA: TGTGCCAGCAGCCAAAACAGGGGGTACTCACCCCTCCACTTT; CDR3: CASSQNRGYSPLHF
V: TRBV11-3; size: NA; D: TRBD1; J: TRBJ2-7; DNA: TGTGCCAGCAGCTCCCGACAGGGGCCCTACGAGCAGTACTTC; CDR3: CASSSRQGPYEQYF
V: TRBV5-4; size: once; D: NA; J: TRBJ1-1; DNA: TGTGCCAGCAGCGGCGGAATTCTCAGGGGAGCGAACACTGAAGCTTTCTTT; CDR3: CASSGGILRGANTEAFF
V: TRBV12-3/TRBV12-4; size: NA; D: NA; J: TRBJ1-1; DNA: TGTGCCAGCACCTGGGGGGGGAACACTGAAGCTTTCTTT; CDR3: CASTWGGNTEAFF
V: TRBV9; size: NA; D: NA; J: TRBJ1-5; DNA: TGTGCCAGCAGCGTAGACGGGAGCAATCAGCCCCAGCATTTT; CDR3: CASSVDGSNQPQHF
V: TRBV7-8; size: NA; D: TRBD2; J: TRBJ2-1; DNA: TGTGCCAGCATCCTGGGACTAGCGGGGGCCAATGAGCAGTTCTTC; CDR3: CASILGLAGANEQFF
V: TRBV7-3; size: NA; D: NA; J: TRBJ2-1; DNA: TGTGCCAGCAGCCCGTTCGGGGGAGACGGGTCCTACAATGAGCAGTTCTTC; CDR3: CASSPFGGDGSYNEQFF
V: TRBV18; size: NA; D: TRBD2; J: TRBJ2-6; DNA: TGTGCCAGCTCCCGCGGGAGCTCTGGGGCCAACGTCCTGACTTTC; CDR3: CASSRGSSGANVLTF
V: TRBV5-1; size: NA; D: NA; J: TRBJ1-3; DNA: TGCGCCAGCAGCTCCAGACAAGGCTCTGGAAACACCATATATTTT; CDR3: CASSSRQGSGNTIYF
V: TRBV6-2/TRBV6-3; size: NA; D: TRBD2; J: TRBJ2-1; DNA: TGTGCCAGCAGTTACTCCCGACTAGCGGGGGCTTACAATGAGCAGTTCTTC; CDR3: CASSYSRLAGAYNEQFF
V: TRBV6-5; size: NA; D: NA; J: TRBJ1-4; DNA: TGTGCCAGCAGTTCCTATACCGGGGTCGATGAAAAACTGTTTTTT; CDR3: CASSSYTGVDEKLFF
V: TRBV5-1; size: NA; D: NA; J: TRBJ2-5; DNA: TGCGCCAGCACCCCGGGGTATGGACAAGAGACCCAGTACTTC; CDR3: CASTPGYGQETQYF
V: TRBV2; size: NA; D: TRBD2; J: TRBJ2-5; DNA: TGTGCCAGCAGTACCAGACTAGCGGGAGTTGAGACCCAGTACTTC; CDR3: CASSTRLAGVETQYF
V: TRBV7-2; size: NA; D: TRBD2; J: TRBJ2-3; DNA: TGTGCCAGCAGCAGAAGCGGGGCCACAGATACGCAGTATTTT; CDR3: CASSRSGATDTQYF
V: TRBV2; size: once; D: NA; J: TRBJ1-2; DNA: TGTGCCAGCAAGCTGGGACTCAAGGGGGGCTACACCTTC; CDR3: CASKLGLKGGYTF
V: TRBV9; size: NA; D: TRBD1; J: TRBJ1-2; DNA: TGTGCCAGCAGCGCCATGACAGGGCTCAACTATGGCTACACCTTC; CDR3: CASSAMTGLNYGYTF
V: TRBV10-3; size: NA; D: NA; J: TRBJ1-2; DNA: TGTGCCATCAGTGGCGGGGCAGAAAAATCCTTTGCCTATGGCTACACCTTC; CDR3: CAISGGAEKSFAYGYTF
V: TRBV20-1; size: once; D: TRBD1; J: TRBJ1-2; DNA: TGCAGTGCTAGTAAGGGGGCAGGAGGCTACACCTTC; CDR3: CSASKGAGGYTF
V: TRBV5-1; size: few; D: NA; J: TRBJ1-1; DNA: TGCGCCAGCAGCAAGACAGTGAACACTGAAGCTTTCTTT; CDR3: CASSKTVNTEAFF
V: TRBV4-3; size: NA; D: TRBD2; J: TRBJ2-2; DNA: TGCGCCAGCAGCCAAGATCGGGGGGGCGACACCGGGGAGCTGTTTTTT; CDR3: CASSQDRGGDTGELFF
V: TRBV27; size: NA; D: TRBD1; J: TRBJ1-2; DNA: TGTGCCAGCAGGCCCGGGACAGGCTTTTATGGTTATGGCTACACCTTC; CDR3: CASRPGTGFYGYGYTF
V: TRBV7-3; size: once; D: NA; J: TRBJ2-2; DNA: TGTGCCAGCAGCTTAAGACCGGCCGGGACCGGGGAGCTGTTTTTT; CDR3: CASSLRPAGTGELFF
V: TRBV7-9; size: once; D: NA; J: TRBJ2-2; DNA: TGTGCCAGCACTACTTTAACAGGGATCGGCGGGGAGCTGTTTTTT; CDR3: CASTTLTGIGGELFF
V: TRBV9; size: NA; D: NA; J: TRBJ2-3; DNA: TGTGCCAGCAGCCCACTCGTGGGGGGAGGTAGCACAGATACGCAGTATTTT; CDR3: CASSPLVGGGSTDTQYF
V: TRBV28; size: NA; D: NA; J: TRBJ1-5; DNA: TGTGCCAGCAGTCCACCCCCACGGGGAATGGGCAATCAGCCCCAGCATTTT; CDR3: CASSPPPRGMGNQPQHF
V: TRBV6-1; size: NA; D: NA; J: TRBJ1-3; DNA: TGTGCCAGCAGTGAAAGACAAGGCACCATATATTTT; CDR3: CASSERQGTIYF
V: TRBV7-2; size: NA; D: TRBD1; J: TRBJ1-1; DNA: TGTGCCAGCAGGCGGACAGGGACGAACACTGAAGCTTTCTTT; CDR3: CASRRTGTNTEAFF
V: TRBV7-2; size: NA; D: TRBD1; J: TRBJ1-1; DNA: TGTGCCAGCAGCCTCGACAGGGTGAACACTGAAGCTTTCTTT; CDR3: CASSLDRVNTEAFF
V: TRBV20-1; size: few; D: NA; J: TRBJ2-7; DNA: TGCAGTGCTCAGGGGGGTTACGAGCAGTACTTC; CDR3: CSAQGGYEQYF
V: TRBV21-1; size: NA; D: NA; J: TRBJ1-1; DNA: TGTGCCAGCAGCAAAGCGTTGAGGACAGTGAACACTGAAGCTTTCTTT; CDR3: CASSKALRTVNTEAFF
V: TRBV12-3/TRBV12-4; size: few; D: NA; J: TRBJ1-1; DNA: TGTGCCAGCAGCTTTGCGGAAACTGAAGCTTTCTTT; CDR3: CASSFAETEAFF
V: TRBV12-2; size: once; D: NA; J: TRBJ1-2; DNA: TGTGCAAGTCGCTCGGGGACAGGACGAGCTAACTATGGCTACACCTTC; CDR3: CASRSGTGRANYGYTF
V: TRBV25-1; size: NA; D: NA; J: TRBJ1-2; DNA: TGTGCCAGCAGTCGGGGGGTGGGCTACACCTTC; CDR3: CASSRGVGYTF
V: TRBV7-8; size: NA; D: NA; J: TRBJ1-1; DNA: TGTGCCAGCTCCATGAACACTGAAGCTTTCTTT; CDR3: CASSMNTEAFF
V: TRBV24-1; size: NA; D: TRBD1; J: TRBJ1-1; DNA: TGTGCCACCAGTGATTCTCGACAGGGGGCGCGAGCTTTCTTT; CDR3: CATSDSRQGARAFF
V: TRBV11-1; size: NA; D: TRBD1; J: TRBJ1-1; DNA: TGTGCCAGCAGCCTACTGACAGGGTCGAACACTGAAGCTTTCTTT; CDR3: CASSLLTGSNTEAFF
V: TRBV9; size: NA; D: NA; J: TRBJ2-3; DNA: TGTGCCAGCAGCGTAGATGCGGGGGCCCCAGATACGCAGTATTTT; CDR3: CASSVDAGAPDTQYF
V: TRBV25-1; size: few; D: TRBD1; J: TRBJ1-4; DNA: TGTGCCAGCAGTGAAGGACAGGGAGCTGAAAAACTGTTTTTT; CDR3: CASSEGQGAEKLFF
V: TRBV15; size: few; D: NA; J: TRBJ2-5; DNA: TGTGCCACCAGCAGAGATCGAGCGGACGGACAAGAGACCCAGTACTTC; CDR3: CATSRDRADGQETQYF
V: TRBV11-2; size: NA; D: TRBD1; J: TRBJ1-4; DNA: TGTGCCAGCAGCGTCAGACAGGGGGCAGGGTGGACTAATGAAAAACTGTTTTTT; CDR3: CASSVRQGAGWTNEKLFF
V: TRBV7-2; size: NA; D: NA; J: TRBJ1-1; DNA: TGTGCCAGCAGCCAGGGACTTCGGAACACTGAAGCTTTCTTT; CDR3: CASSQGLRNTEAFF
V: TRBV19; size: once; D: NA; J: TRBJ1-1; DNA: TGTGCCAGTAGTATAGGATCCTCACGGAGTGAAGCTTTCTTT; CDR3: CASSIGSSRSEAFF
V: TRBV7-9; size: once; D: NA; J: TRBJ1-3; DNA: TGTGCCAGCAGGGATAGGAGAGGAGGAAACACCATATATTTT; CDR3: CASRDRRGGNTIYF
V: TRBV5-1; size: once; D: TRBD2; J: TRBJ2-7; DNA: TGCGCCAGCAGCTTGGAGCCGGGGGGGAATGGTGAGCAGTACTTC; CDR3: CASSLEPGGNGEQYF
V: TRBV19; size: few; D: NA; J: TRBJ1-2; DNA: TGTGCCAGTAGTATCGACATTAGCTATGGCTACACCTTC; CDR3: CASSIDISYGYTF
V: TRBV5-6; size: NA; D: NA; J: TRBJ2-5; DNA: TGTGCCAGCAGCTTGCACGGTCAGGGGGGTAACCAAGAGACCCAGTACTTC; CDR3: CASSLHGQGGNQETQYF
V: TRBV18; size: NA; D: NA; J: TRBJ1-3; DNA: TGTGCCAGCTCACCAGATTTCACAATCTCTGGAAACACCATATATTTT; CDR3: CASSPDFTISGNTIYF
V: TRBV7-3; size: NA; D: TRBD2; J: TRBJ2-1; DNA: TGTGCCAGCAGCTTAAGACTAGCGGGAGCCAATGAGCAGTTCTTC; CDR3: CASSLRLAGANEQFF
V: TRBV6-6; size: few; D: NA; J: TRBJ2-1; DNA: TGTGCCAGCCGGCGATTGGGCGGGGAAGGCTCCTACAATGAGCAGTTCTTC; CDR3: CASRRLGGEGSYNEQFF
V: TRBV19; size: NA; D: NA; J: TRBJ2-5; DNA: TGTGCCAGTAGTGTAGGAGACAGGACGCCGAAAGAGACCCAGTACTTC; CDR3: CASSVGDRTPKETQYF
V: TRBV5-1; size: NA; D: NA; J: TRBJ2-5; DNA: TGCGCCAGCAGCCCGGTAGGGGTTGGTAGTCAAGAGACCCAGTACTTC; CDR3: CASSPVGVGSQETQYF